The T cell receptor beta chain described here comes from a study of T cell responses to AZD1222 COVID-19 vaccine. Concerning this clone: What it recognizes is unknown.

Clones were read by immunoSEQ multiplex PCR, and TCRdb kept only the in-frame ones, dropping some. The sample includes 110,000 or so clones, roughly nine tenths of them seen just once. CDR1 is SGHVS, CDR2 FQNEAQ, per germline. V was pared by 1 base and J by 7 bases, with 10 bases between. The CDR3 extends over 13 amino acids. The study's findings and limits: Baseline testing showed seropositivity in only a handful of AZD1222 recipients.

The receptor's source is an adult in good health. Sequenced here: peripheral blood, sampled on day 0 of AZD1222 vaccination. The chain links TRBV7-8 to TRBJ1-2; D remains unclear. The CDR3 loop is CASSLGSLGGYTF. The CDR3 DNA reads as TGTGCCAGCAGCTTAGGGTCGTTGGGTGGCTACACCTTC.